This T cell receptor (beta chain) emerged from a study of cytomegalovirus exposure and HLA in healthy donors. The overall study: Out of about 179 million T cells, an earlier analysis found around 110 million unique TCR beta sequences in total.

V trimming: 4 bases; J trimming: 0 bases; junction bases outside the gene matches: 8. This CDR3 region has 17 residues. CDR1 and CDR2 (germline): SGHKS, YYEKEE (reference sequence). PCR employed 60 Vbeta and 13 Jbeta primers. Assay used: immunoSEQ multiplex PCR; TCRdb lists only in-frame clones, some missing. The table records fewer than 200,000 clones, 80% to 90% of them present only once. On this clone itself: Antigen: not known.

General observations from the study: Reports state that TCR beta sequences accurately predicted most subjects' HLA-A and HLA-B alleles. A later analysis, which compared TCR beta chains of equal frequency, found the HLA-associated ones more clonally expanded. V- and J-gene trimming of TCR beta was linked (in a later analysis) to a missense DCLRE1C variant.

V is TRBV5-5 and J is TRBJ1-5, with TRBD1 identical over 9 bases. The receptor's source is a woman aged 30 to 39 in good health and CMV-seropositive. Specimen: PBMCs. This CDR3 reads CASSPGQGPYSNQPQHF. The DNA for the CDR3 is TGTGCCAGCAGCCCGGGACAGGGCCCGTATAGCAATCAGCCCCAGCATTTT.